This T cell receptor (beta chain) was captured in a study of CD8+ T cells in alopecia areata. As for the study in general: Tofacitinib administration to treated patients was oral, at 5 to 10 mg twice daily. Study results and caveats: Lesional scalp exceeded normal scalp in clonality, especially in alopecia totalis/universalis.

Regarding this clone: What it binds is not known.

Alopecia areata patients provided lesional scalp punch biopsies and peripheral blood. Following RNA extraction, reverse transcription yielded cDNA that acted as the sequencing template. Data came from immunoSEQ multiplex PCR; TCRdb stores just in-frame clones and leaves some out. Among 200,000 to 250,000 clones, 50% to 60% were seen once, and the ten largest hold over 0.4%. The sequence derives from a human donor with alopecia areata. This specimen was CD4+ T cells sorted from blood, taken at week 0.

CDR3 region: CASSSRTGAQPQHF. The CDR3 DNA is TGTGCCAGTAGTAGCAGGACAGGGGCCCAGCCCCAGCATTTT. The chain recombines TRBV19 with TRBJ1-5; 9 positions match TRBD1. Trimming removed 4 bases from V and 7 bases from J; junction bases left unmatched: 5. Germline-derived CDR1 and CDR2 are LNHDA and SQIVND (reference sequence). CDR3 length equals 14 residues.